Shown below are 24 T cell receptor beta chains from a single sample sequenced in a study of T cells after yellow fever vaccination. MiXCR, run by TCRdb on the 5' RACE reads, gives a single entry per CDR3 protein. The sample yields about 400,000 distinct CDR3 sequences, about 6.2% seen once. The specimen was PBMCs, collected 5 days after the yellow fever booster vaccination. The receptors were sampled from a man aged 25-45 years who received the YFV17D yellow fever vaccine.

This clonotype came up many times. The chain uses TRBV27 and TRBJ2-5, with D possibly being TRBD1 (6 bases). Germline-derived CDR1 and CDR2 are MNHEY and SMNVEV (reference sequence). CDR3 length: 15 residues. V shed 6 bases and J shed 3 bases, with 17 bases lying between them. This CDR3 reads CASSPTWTVEETQYF. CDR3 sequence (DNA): TGTGCCAGCAGCCCGACCTGGACAGTCGAAGAGACCCAGTACTTC.

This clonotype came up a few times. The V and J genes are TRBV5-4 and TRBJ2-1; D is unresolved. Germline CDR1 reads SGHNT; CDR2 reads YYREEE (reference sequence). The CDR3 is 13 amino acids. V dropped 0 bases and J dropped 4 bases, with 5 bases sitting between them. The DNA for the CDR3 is TGTGCCAGCAGCTTGGTAGAATACAATGAGCAGTTCTTC. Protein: CASSLVEYNEQFF.

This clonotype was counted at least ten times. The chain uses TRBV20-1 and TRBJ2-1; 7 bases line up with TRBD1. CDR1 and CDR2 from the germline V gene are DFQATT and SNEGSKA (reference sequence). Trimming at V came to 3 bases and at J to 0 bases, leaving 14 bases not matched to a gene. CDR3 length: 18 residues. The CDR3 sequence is CSARGRQGPVSSYNEQFF. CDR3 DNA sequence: TGCAGTGCTAGGGGTCGACAGGGCCCGGTTAGCTCCTACAATGAGCAGTTCTTC.

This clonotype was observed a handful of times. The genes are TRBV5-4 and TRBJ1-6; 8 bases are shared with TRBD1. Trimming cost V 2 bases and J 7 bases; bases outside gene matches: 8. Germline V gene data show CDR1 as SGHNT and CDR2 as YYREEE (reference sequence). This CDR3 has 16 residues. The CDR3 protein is CASSFPPGQENSPLHF. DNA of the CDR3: TGTGCCAGCAGCTTTCCTCCGGGACAGGAAAATTCACCCCTCCACTTT.

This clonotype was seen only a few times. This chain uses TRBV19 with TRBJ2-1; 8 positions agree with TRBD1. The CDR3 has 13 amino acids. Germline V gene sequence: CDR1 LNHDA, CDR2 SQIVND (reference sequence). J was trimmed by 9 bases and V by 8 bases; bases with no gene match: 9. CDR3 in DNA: TGTGCCAGTGGGGTGGACAGGGACAGTGAGCAGTTCTTC. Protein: CASGVDRDSEQFF.

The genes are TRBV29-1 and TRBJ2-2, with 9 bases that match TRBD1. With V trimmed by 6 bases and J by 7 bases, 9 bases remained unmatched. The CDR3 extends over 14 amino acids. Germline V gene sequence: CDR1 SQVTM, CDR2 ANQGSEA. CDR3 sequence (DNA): TGCAGCGTGGCCCCGACAGGGGGGGGCGGGGAGCTGTTTTTT. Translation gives CSVAPTGGGGELFF.

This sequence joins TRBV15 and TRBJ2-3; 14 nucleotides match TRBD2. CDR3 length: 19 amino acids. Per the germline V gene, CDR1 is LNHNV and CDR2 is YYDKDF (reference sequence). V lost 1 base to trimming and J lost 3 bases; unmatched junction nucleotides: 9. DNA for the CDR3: TGTGCCACCAGCAGAGGGGCCGTCGGGACTAGCGGGAGAACAGATACGCAGTATTTT. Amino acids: CATSRGAVGTSGRTDTQYF. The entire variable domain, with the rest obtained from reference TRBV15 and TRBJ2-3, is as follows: DAMVIQNPRYQVTQFGKPVTLSCSQTLNHNVMYWYQQKSSQAPKLLFHYYDKDFNNEADTPDNFQSRRPNTSFCFLDIRSPGLGDTAMYLCATSRGAVGTSGRTDTQYFGPGTRLTVL.

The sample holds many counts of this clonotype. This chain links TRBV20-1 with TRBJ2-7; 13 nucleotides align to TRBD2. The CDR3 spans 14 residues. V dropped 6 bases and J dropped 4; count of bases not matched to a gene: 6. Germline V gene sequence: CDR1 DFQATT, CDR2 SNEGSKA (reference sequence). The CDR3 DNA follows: TGCAGTGCCTACAGGACTAGCGGGAGTTACGAGCAGTACTTC. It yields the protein CSAYRTSGSYEQYF.

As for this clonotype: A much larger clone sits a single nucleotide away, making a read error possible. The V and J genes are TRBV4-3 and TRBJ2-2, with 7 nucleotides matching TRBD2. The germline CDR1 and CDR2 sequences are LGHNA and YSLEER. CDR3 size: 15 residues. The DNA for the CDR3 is TGCGCCAACAGCCAAGAGGGACTAAGGGCCGGGGAGCTGTTTTTT. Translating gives CANSQEGLRAGELFF.

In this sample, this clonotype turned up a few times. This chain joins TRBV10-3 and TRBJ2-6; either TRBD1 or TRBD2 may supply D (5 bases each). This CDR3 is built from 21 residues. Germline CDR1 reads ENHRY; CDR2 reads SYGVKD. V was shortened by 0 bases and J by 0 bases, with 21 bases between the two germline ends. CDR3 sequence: CAISESAGFGVLSSGANVLTF. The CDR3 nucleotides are TGTGCCATCAGTGAGTCGGCAGGGTTCGGGGTGTTAAGCTCTGGGGCCAACGTCCTGACTTTC.

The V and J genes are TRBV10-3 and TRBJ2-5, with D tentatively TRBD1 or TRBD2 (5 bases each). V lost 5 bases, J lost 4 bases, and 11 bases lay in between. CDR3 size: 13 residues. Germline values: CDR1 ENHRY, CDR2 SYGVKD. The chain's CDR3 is CAISRDRGETQYF. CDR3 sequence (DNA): TGTGCCATCAGTAGGGACCGAGGAGAGACCCAGTACTTC.

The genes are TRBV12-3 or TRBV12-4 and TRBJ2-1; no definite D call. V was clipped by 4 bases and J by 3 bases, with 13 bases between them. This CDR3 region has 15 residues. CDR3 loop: CASSSRVDNYNEQFF. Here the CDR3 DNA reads TGTGCCAGCAGTTCCCGGGTTGACAACTACAATGAGCAGTTCTTC.

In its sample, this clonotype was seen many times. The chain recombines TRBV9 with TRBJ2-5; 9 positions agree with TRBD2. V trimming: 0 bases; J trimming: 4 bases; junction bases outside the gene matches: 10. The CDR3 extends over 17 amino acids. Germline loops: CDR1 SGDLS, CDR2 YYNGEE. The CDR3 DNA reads TGTGCCAGCAGCGTAGACGATAGCGGGAGTGTGAGAGAGACCCAGTACTTC. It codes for CASSVDDSGSVRETQYF.

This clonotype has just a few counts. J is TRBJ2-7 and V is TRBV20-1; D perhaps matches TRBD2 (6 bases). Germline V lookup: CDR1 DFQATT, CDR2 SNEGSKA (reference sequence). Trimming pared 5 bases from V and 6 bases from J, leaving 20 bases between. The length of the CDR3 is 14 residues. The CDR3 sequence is CSAFTPLLAGEQYF. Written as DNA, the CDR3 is TGCAGTGCTTTTACACCCCTACTAGCAGGCGAGCAGTACTTC.

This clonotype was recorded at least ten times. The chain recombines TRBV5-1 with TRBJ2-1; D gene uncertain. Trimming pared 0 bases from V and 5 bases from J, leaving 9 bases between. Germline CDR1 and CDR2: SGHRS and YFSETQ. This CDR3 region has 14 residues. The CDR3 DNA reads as TGCGCCAGCAGCTTGGACGGTGGGGACAATGAGCAGTTCTTC. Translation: CASSLDGGDNEQFF.

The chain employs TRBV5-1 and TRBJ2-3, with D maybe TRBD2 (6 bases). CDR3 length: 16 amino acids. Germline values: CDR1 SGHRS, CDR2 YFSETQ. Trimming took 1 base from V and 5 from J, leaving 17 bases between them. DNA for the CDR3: TGCGCCAGCAGCTTGTGGGCGGGACGGGGGAGAGATACGCAGTATTTT. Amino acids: CASSLWAGRGRDTQYF.

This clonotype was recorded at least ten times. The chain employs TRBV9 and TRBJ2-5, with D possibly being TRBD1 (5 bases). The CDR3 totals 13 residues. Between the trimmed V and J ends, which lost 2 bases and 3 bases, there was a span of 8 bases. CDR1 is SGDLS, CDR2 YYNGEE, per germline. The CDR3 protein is CASSVGREETQYF. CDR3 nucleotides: TGTGCCAGCAGCGTCGGCAGGGAAGAGACCCAGTACTTC. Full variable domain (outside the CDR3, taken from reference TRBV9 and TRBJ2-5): DSGVTQTPKHLITATGQRVTLRCSPRSGDLSVYWYQQSLDQGLQFLIQYYNGEERAKGNILERFSAQQFPDLHSELNLSSLELGDSALYFCASSVGREETQYFGPGTRLLVL.

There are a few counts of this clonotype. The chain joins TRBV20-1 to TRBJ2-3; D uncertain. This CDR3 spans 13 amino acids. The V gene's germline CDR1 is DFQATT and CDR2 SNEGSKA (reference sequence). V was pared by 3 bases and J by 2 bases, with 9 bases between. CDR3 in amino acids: CSASYKNTDTQYF. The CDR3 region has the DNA TGCAGTGCTAGTTATAAGAACACAGATACGCAGTATTTT.

CDR3 residues: CASNLLGSTGELFF. The CDR3 DNA is TGTGCCAGCAACTTACTAGGGTCCACCGGGGAGCTGTTTTTT. The genes are TRBV27 and TRBJ2-2, with a possible D match to TRBD2 (5 bases). Trimming cost V 7 bases and J 4 bases, with 13 bases left between them. This CDR3 is built from 14 residues. Germline values: CDR1 MNHEY, CDR2 SMNVEV (reference sequence).

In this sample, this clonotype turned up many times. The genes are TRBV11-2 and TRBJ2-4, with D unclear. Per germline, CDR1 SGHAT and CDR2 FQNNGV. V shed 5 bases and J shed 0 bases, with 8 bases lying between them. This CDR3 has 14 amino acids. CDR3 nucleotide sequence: TGTGCCAGCAGCACAAGGACAGCCAAAAACATTCAGTACTTC. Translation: CASSTRTAKNIQYF. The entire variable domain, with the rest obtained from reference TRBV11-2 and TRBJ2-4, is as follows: EAGVAQSPRYKIIEKRQSVAFWCNPISGHATLYWYQQILGQGPKLLIQFQNNGVVDDSQLPKDRFSAERLKGVDSTLKIQPAKLEDSAVYLCASSTRTAKNIQYFGAGTRLSVL.

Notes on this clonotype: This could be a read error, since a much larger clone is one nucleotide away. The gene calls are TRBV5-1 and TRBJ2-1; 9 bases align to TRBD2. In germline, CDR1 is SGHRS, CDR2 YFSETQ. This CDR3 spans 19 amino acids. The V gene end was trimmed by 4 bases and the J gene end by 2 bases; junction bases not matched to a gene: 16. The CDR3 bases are TGCGCCAGCAGCGTGGGTCTGGCTCCCCGGACTAGCGCCTACAATGAGCAGTTCTTC. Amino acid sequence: CASSVGLAPRTSAYNEQFF.

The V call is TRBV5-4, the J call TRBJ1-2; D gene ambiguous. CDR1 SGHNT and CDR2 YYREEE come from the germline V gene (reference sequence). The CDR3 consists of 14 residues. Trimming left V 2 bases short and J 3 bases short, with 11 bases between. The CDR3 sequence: CASSFGVVDYGYTF. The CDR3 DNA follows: TGTGCCAGCAGCTTTGGGGTAGTGGACTATGGCTACACCTTC.

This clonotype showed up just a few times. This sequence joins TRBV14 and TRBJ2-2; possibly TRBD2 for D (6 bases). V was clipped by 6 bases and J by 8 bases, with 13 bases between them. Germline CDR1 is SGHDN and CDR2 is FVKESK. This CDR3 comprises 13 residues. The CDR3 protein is CASRPSGLGELFF. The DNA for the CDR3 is TGTGCCAGCAGACCGAGCGGACTAGGGGAGCTGTTTTTT.

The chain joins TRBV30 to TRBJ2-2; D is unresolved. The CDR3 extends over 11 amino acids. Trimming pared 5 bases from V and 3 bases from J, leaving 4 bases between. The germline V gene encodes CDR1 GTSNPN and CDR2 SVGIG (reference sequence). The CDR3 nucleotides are TGTGCCTGGCAATACACCGGGGAGCTGTTTTTT. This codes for CAWQYTGELFF.